The clone carrying this TCR beta chain was counted between two and nine times. What it binds is not known. The sample comes from a study of vaccination and CD4 T cells after COVID-19. Sequencing of the DNA from cultured CD4+ T cells was carried out with the Oncomine TCR Beta short-read assay. From cultured CD4+ T cells, genomic DNA was extracted. TCRdb re-analysed the PCR reads in MiXCR, keeping a single row per CDR3 protein. Here the sample spans around 12,000 distinct CDR3 sequences, about 45% being singletons. Stated treatment: approximately nine-day PBMC culture with coronavirus spike peptide pools or control peptides (ViraFEST assay). The germline CDR1 and CDR2 sequences are SGHNT and YENEEA. V lost 4 bases and J lost 0, with 11 bases in between. CDR3 length equals 15 residues.

This sequence was found in a human donor who had recovered from COVID-19. This chain links TRBV11-3 with TRBJ2-3; D might be TRBD1 or TRBD2, each matching 5 bases. Sequencing input: CD4+ T cells from blood, cultured in vitro. For the CDR3, the DNA is TGTGCCAGCAGCTATGAGGGACGGAGCACAGATACGCAGTATTTT. Protein sequence: CASSYEGRSTDTQYF.